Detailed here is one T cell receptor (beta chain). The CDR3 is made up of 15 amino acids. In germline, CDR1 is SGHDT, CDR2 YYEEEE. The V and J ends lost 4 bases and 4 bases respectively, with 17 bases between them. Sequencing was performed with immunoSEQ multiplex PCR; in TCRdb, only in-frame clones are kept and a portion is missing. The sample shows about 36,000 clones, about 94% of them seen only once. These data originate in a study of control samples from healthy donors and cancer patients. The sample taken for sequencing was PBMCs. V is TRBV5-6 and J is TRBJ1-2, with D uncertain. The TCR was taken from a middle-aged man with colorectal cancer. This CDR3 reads CASSLPALRSYGYTF. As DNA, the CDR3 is TGTGCCAGCAGCCTCCCGGCCCTTCGAAGCTATGGCTACACCTTC.